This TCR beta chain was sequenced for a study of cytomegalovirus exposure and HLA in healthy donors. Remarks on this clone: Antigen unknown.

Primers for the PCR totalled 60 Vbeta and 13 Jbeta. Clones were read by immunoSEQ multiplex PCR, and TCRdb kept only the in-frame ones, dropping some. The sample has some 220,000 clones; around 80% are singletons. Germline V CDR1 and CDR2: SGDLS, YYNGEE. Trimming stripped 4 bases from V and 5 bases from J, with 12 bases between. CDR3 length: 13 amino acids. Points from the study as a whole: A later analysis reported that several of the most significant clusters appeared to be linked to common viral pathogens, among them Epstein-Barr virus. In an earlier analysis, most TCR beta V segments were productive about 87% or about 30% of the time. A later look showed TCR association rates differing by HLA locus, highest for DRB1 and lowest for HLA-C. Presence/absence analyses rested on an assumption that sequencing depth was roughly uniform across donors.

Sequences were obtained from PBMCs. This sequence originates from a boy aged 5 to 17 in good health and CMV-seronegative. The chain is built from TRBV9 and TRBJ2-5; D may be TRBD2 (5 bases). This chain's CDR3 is CASSQGGRETQYF. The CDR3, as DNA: TGTGCCAGCAGCCAAGGAGGAAGGGAGACCCAGTACTTC.